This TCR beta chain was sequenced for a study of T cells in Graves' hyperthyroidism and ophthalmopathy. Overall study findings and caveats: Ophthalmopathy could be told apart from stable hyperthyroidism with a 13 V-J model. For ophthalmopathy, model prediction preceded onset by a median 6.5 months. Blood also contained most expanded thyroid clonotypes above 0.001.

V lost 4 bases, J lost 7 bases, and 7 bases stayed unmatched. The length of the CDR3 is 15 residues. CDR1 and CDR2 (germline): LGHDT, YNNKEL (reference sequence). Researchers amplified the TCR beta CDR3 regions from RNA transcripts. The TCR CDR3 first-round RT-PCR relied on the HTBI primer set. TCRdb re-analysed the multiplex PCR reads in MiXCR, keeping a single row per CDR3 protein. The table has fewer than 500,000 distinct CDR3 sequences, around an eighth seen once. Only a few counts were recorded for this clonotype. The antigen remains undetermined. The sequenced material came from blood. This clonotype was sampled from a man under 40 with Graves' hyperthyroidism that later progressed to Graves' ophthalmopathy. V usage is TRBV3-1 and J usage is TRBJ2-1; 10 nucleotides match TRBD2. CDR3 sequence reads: CASSLPGLALNEQFF. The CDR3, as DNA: TGTGCCAGCAGCCTCCCGGGACTAGCGTTGAATGAGCAGTTCTTC.